The next 8 T cell receptor beta chains were all read from a single sample in a study of ipilimumab plus nivolumab after autologous stem cell transplantation. The assay was immunoSEQ multiplex PCR, and TCRdb's table has in-frame clones only and misses some. The sample contains some 25,000 clones, around 84% of which appear only once. The sequencing used PBMCs, collected in a trial of ipilimumab plus nivolumab as post-transplant consolidation. The receptors here all came from a male donor with diffuse large B-cell lymphoma.

The genes are TRBV7-2 and TRBJ1-6; D uncertain. Germline CDR1 is SGHTA and CDR2 is FQGNSA. The CDR3 covers 19 residues. Between the trimmed V and J ends, which lost 3 bases and 10 bases, there was a span of 28 bases. The CDR3 sequence: CASSFILGSLTFSGSPLHF. CDR3 DNA: TGTGCCAGCAGCTTTATACTCGGCTCGCTTACATTCTCGGGATCACCCCTCCACTTT.

CDR3 region: CASSAYGPQYF. The CDR3 DNA sequence: TGTGCCAGCAGTGCCTACGGCCCCCAGTACTTC. This chain links TRBV6-1 with TRBJ2-5; D uncertain. The germline V gene has CDR1 MNHNS and CDR2 SASEGT. The CDR3 is made up of 11 amino acids. V gave up 4 bases and J gave up 9 bases, with 9 bases separating them.

With respect to this clone: This specimen includes other DNA sequences encoding the same CDR3. This chain uses TRBV7-6 with TRBJ1-2, with D perhaps TRBD1 (6 bases). The V end lost 2 bases, the J end lost 5 bases, and 9 bases lay between the germline ends. The V gene's germline CDR1 is SGHVS and CDR2 FNYEAQ. The CDR3 is 13 residues long. The CDR3, as DNA: TGTGCCAGCAGCTTAAATAGGGGGTATGGCTACACCTTC. This codes for CASSLNRGYGYTF.

J is TRBJ1-4 and V is TRBV7-9; D is uncertain. The CDR3 has 16 amino acids. V was trimmed by 5 bases and J by 6 bases, leaving 19 bases between them. From germline, CDR1 is SEHNR and CDR2 FQNEAQ (reference sequence). The CDR3 region has the DNA TGTGCCAGCAGCGCTACCTCGGCTCAGGCGGATGAAAAACTGTTTTTT. This sequence encodes CASSATSAQADEKLFF.

The rearrangement links TRBV5-1 to TRBJ2-1; 12 bases match TRBD2. J was trimmed by 4 bases and V by 3 bases; bases with no gene match: 8. This CDR3 contains 17 residues. Germline values: CDR1 SGHRS, CDR2 YFSETQ. This CDR3 is CASSSPRLAGEYNEQFF. The CDR3 DNA sequence: TGCGCCAGCAGCTCGCCTAGACTAGCGGGGGAGTACAATGAGCAGTTCTTC.

V gene TRBV4-1 combines with J gene TRBJ2-1; the D is unclear. V lost 5 bases and J lost 9, with 26 bases in between. Per germline, CDR1 MGHRA and CDR2 YSYEKL. The CDR3 spans 17 residues. For the CDR3, the DNA is TGCGCCAGCAGCAAAACCCCACGCGAGAAGGGAAAAGGTGAGCAGTTCTTC. Its translation: CASSKTPREKGKGEQFF.

This rearrangement joins TRBV30 to TRBJ2-7; 8 bases line up with TRBD1. Germline V gene data show CDR1 as GTSNPN and CDR2 as SVGIG (reference sequence). The CDR3 length is 14 residues. Trimming cost V 0 bases and J 5 bases; bases outside gene matches: 6. The CDR3 bases are TGTGCCTGGAGTGTACGTCAGGGGGCCCACGAGCAGTACTTC. This gives the protein CAWSVRQGAHEQYF.

The chain is built from TRBV4-2 and TRBJ1-2, with D possibly matching TRBD1 (6 bases). There are 15 residues in the CDR3. CDR1 LGHNA and CDR2 YNFKEQ come from the germline V gene. Trimming removed 5 bases at V and 6 bases at J, with 19 bases between. Written as DNA, the CDR3 is TGTGCCAGCAGCTTGGTTTTTGGGGGGGCGGATGGCTACACCTTC. As protein: CASSLVFGGADGYTF.